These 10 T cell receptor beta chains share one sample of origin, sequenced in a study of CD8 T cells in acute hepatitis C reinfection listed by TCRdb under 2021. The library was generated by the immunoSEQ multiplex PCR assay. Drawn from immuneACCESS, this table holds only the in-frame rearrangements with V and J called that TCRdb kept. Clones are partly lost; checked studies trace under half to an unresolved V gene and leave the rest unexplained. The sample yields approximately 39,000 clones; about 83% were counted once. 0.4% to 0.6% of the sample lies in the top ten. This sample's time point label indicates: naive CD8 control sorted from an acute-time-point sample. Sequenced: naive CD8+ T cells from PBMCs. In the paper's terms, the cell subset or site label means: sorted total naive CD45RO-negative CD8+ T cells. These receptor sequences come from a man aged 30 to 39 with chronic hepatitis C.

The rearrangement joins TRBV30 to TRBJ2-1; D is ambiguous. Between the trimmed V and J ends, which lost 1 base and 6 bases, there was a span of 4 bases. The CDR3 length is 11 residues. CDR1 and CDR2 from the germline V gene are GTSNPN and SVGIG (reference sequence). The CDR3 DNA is TGTGCCTGGAGTGGTGGCAATGAGCAGTTCTTC. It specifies CAWSGGNEQFF.

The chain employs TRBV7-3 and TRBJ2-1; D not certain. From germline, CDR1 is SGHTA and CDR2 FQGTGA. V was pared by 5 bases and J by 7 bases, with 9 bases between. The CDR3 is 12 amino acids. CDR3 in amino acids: CASSPANNEQFF. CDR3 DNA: TGTGCCAGCAGCCCTGCTAATAATGAGCAGTTCTTC.

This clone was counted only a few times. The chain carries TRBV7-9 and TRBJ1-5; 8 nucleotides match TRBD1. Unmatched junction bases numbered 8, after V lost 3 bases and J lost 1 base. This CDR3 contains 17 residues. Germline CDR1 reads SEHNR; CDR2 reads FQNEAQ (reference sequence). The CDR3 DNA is TGTGCCAGCAGCTTCTCAGGGGACAGGAACAGCAATCAGCCCCAGCATTTT. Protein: CASSFSGDRNSNQPQHF.

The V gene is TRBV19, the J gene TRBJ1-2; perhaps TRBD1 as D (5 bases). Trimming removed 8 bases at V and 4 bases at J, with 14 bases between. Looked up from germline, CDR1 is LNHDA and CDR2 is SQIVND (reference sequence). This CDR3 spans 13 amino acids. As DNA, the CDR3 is TGTGCCAGTGCGGGGACTATCCTCTATGGCTACACCTTC. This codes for CASAGTILYGYTF. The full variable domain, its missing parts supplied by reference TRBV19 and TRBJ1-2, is DGGITQSPKYLFRKEGQNVTLSCEQNLNHDAMYWYRQDPGQGLRLIYYSQIVNDFQKGDIAEGYSVSREKKESFPLTVTSAQKNPTAFYLCASAGTILYGYTFGSGTRLTVV.

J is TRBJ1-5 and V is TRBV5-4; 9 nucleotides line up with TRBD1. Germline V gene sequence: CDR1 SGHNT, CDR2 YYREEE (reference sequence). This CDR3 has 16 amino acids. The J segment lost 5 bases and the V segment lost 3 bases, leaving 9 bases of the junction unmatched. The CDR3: CASSYTGQGSYQPQHF. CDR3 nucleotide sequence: TGTGCCAGCAGCTATACGGGACAGGGAAGCTATCAGCCCCAGCATTTT. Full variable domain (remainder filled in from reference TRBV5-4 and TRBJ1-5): ETGVTQSPTHLIKTRGQQVTLRCSSQSGHNTVSWYQQALGQGPQFIFQYYREEENGRGNFPPRFSGLQFPNYSSELNVNALELDDSALYLCASSYTGQGSYQPQHFGDGTRLSIL.

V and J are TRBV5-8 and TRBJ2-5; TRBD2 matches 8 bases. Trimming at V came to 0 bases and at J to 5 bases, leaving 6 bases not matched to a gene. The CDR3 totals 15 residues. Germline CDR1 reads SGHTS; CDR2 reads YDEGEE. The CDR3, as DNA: TGTGCCAGCAGCTTGGTGTTAGCGGGGTTGGAGACCCAGTACTTC. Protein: CASSLVLAGLETQYF.

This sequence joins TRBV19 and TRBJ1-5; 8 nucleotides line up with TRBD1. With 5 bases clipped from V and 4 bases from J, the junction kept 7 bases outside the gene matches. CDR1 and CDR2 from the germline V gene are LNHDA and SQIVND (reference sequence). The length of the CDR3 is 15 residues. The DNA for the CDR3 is TGTGCCAGTAGTCCCGGACAGGGAATGAATCAGCCCCAGCATTTT. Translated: CASSPGQGMNQPQHF.

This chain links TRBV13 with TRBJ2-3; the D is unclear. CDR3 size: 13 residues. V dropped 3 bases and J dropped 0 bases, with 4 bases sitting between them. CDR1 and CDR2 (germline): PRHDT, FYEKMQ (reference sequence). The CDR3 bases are TGTGCCAGCAGCTTCCCTAGCACAGATACGCAGTATTTT. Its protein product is CASSFPSTDTQYF.

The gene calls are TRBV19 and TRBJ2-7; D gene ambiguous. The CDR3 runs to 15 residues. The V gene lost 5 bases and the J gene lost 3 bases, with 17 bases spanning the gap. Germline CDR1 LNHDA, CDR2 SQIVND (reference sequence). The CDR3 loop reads CASSASGQSFYEQYF. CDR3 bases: TGTGCCAGTAGTGCCTCCGGGCAGTCCTTCTACGAGCAGTACTTC.

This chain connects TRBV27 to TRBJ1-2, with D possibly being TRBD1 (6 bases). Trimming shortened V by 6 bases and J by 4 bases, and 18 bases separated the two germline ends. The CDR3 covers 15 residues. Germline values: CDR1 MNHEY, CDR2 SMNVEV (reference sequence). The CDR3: CASSLRGGLGYGYTF. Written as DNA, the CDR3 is TGTGCCAGCAGCTTGAGGGGGGGCCTGGGCTATGGCTACACCTTC.